Each of the 9 T cell receptor beta chains below was sequenced from the same sample in a study of Ad26.COV2.S vaccination and SARS-CoV-2 variants (dated by TCRdb to the early 2020s). Libraries were made using the immunoSEQ multiplex PCR assay. Not all clones reach the TCRdb copy of this immuneACCESS table, which keeps in-frame sequences only. Checked studies attribute under half of the gap to unresolved V genes and leave the rest unexplained. In this sample the table shows roughly 300,000 clones, approximately 90% of which occur a single time. The ten largest account for approximately 5% of the sample. The treatment or condition label corresponds to: around 19 received Ad26.COV2.S at low or high dose, single or two shots; about 5 received placebo; per-sample allocation not given. Repertoires of vaccine and placebo recipients were sequenced from samples taken on day 63 after the first injection. This material consisted of peripheral blood, taken in a trial of Ad26.COV2.S vaccine versus placebo. Source of these receptors: a person aged 18 to 59 who received the Ad26.COV2.S COVID-19 vaccine or a placebo.

The V and J genes are TRBV7-9 and TRBJ1-6; a weak D match, TRBD1 (5 bases). This CDR3 is built from 16 residues. V was clipped by 5 bases and J by 0 bases, with 11 bases between them. Per germline, CDR1 SEHNR and CDR2 FQNEAQ (reference sequence). The CDR3 coding sequence is TGTGCCAGCAGCCTAGGGACGGGCTCCTATAATTCACCCCTCCACTTT. Protein: CASSLGTGSYNSPLHF.

The chain joins TRBV10-2 to TRBJ1-1; no reliable D call. Germline assignment: CDR1 WSHSY and CDR2 SAAADI. The V and J ends lost 3 bases and 1 base respectively, with 6 bases between them. CDR3 size: 13 residues. For the CDR3, the DNA is TGCGCCAGCAGTGACGGGAAGAACACTGAAGCTTTCTTT. This codes for CASSDGKNTEAFF.

The rearrangement links TRBV5-1 to TRBJ1-3, with 9 bases identical to TRBD1. The CDR3 has 14 residues. V was pared by 0 bases and J by 10 bases, with 5 bases of the junction left unmatched. CDR1 SGHRS and CDR2 YFSETQ come from the germline V gene. The CDR3 reads CASSLEGQGNTIYF. Written as DNA, the CDR3 is TGCGCCAGCAGCTTGGAAGGACAGGGGAATACCATATATTTT.

This clone was detected only a few times. V gene TRBV18 combines with J gene TRBJ1-2; D uncertain. The germline V and J ends were trimmed by 0 bases and 7 bases, with 12 bases remaining between them. The CDR3 is made up of 14 amino acids. CDR1 KGHSH and CDR2 LQKENI come from the germline V gene. CDR3 DNA sequence: TGTGCCAGCTCACCACCTGCGGTTCTTGCTGGCTACACCTTC. Translation: CASSPPAVLAGYTF.

The V call is TRBV24-1, the J call TRBJ1-3, with D possibly being TRBD1 (6 bases). Germline V gene sequence: CDR1 KGHDR, CDR2 SFDVKD. The CDR3 runs to 14 residues. V lost 4 bases, J lost 2 bases, and 8 bases lay in between. CDR3 coding DNA: TGTGCCACCAGTGAAAGGACAGCTGGAAACACCATATATTTT. It encodes CATSERTAGNTIYF.

CDR3 coding DNA: TGTGCCAGCAGGCCAGCGGGATACAACATTCAGTACTTC. Translated: CASRPAGYNIQYF. The chain couples TRBV27 to TRBJ2-4; 7 bases are shared with TRBD2. The CDR3 contains 13 residues. V dropped 6 bases and J dropped 7; count of bases not matched to a gene: 6. Germline assignment: CDR1 MNHEY and CDR2 SMNVEV (reference sequence).

The gene calls are TRBV18 and TRBJ2-7, with D perhaps being TRBD1 or TRBD2 (6 bases each). The CDR3 has 17 residues. Germline CDR1 and CDR2: KGHSH and LQKENI. Trimming took 6 bases from V and 6 from J, leaving 27 bases between them. The CDR3 DNA follows: TGTGCCAGCTCTAGGGGGGTATCGGCTAGCGCAACATCCGAGCAGTACTTC. Protein: CASSRGVSASATSEQYF. The variable domain in full, with the rest retrieved from reference TRBV18 and TRBJ2-7, is NAGVMQNPRHLVRRRGQEARLRCSPMKGHSHVYWYRQLPEEGLKFMVYLQKENIIDESGMPKERFSAEFPKEGPSILRIQQVVRGDSAAYFCASSRGVSASATSEQYFGPGTRLTVT.

The V and J genes are TRBV9 and TRBJ1-1; D ambiguous. Germline lookup yields CDR1 SGDLS and CDR2 YYNGEE. Trimming removed 0 bases at V and 0 bases at J, with 6 bases between. The CDR3 consists of 14 residues. The CDR3 DNA reads as TGTGCCAGCAGCGTAGGGGTCATGAACACTGAAGCTTTCTTT. This codes for CASSVGVMNTEAFF.

The rearrangement links TRBV28 to TRBJ1-5, with 8 positions matching TRBD1. The CDR3 is 14 amino acids. V shed 5 bases, J shed 6 bases, and the junction held 6 bases outside the gene matches. CDR1 and CDR2 (germline): MDHEN, SYDVKM. This CDR3 is CASSEDREIQPQHF. As DNA, the CDR3 is TGTGCCAGCAGTGAGGACAGGGAGATTCAGCCCCAGCATTTT.